This passage covers 14 T cell receptor beta chains from one sample sequenced in a study of blood T cell repertoires in COVID-19. Clones were read by immunoSEQ multiplex PCR, and TCRdb kept only the in-frame ones, dropping some. This sample has 120,000 or so clones, with more than 75% found just once. Sequencing was performed on peripheral blood. These receptors all stem from a woman in her 70s with acute or convalescent COVID-19.

The V call is TRBV10-3, the J call TRBJ1-1, with D possibly matching TRBD1 (5 bases). The V and J ends lost 10 bases and 2 bases respectively, with 11 bases between them. This CDR3 region has 12 residues. Germline loops: CDR1 ENHRY, CDR2 SYGVKD. In DNA, the CDR3 is TGTGCCAACCAGGGAATAAACACTGAAGCTTTCTTT. Its translation is CANQGINTEAFF.

This chain uses TRBV19 with TRBJ1-4, with unresolved D. V lost 7 bases to trimming and J lost 10 bases, with 13 bases between them. The CDR3 sequence is 12 residues long. From germline, CDR1 is LNHDA and CDR2 SQIVND (reference sequence). In DNA form, the CDR3 reads TGTGCCAGTACCCTCATAGGCGGAAAACTGTTTTTT. It translates to CASTLIGGKLFF.

V and J are TRBV7-9 and TRBJ1-3; TRBD1 matches 7 bases. Losses at the gene ends were 5 bases for V and 0 bases for J; bases not matched to a gene: 7. This CDR3 spans 16 amino acids. Germline values: CDR1 SEHNR, CDR2 FQNEAQ (reference sequence). The CDR3 DNA sequence: TGTGCCAGCAGCCCACAGACAGGGAGCTCTGGAAACACCATATATTTT. The encoded protein is CASSPQTGSSGNTIYF.

The chain joins TRBV13 to TRBJ1-6; D remains unclear. V lost 4 bases and J 10 bases, leaving 20 bases between the germline ends. The CDR3 covers 16 residues. Germline V CDR1 and CDR2: PRHDT, FYEKMQ (reference sequence). CDR3 loop: CASSSVADGVSSPLHF. The CDR3 DNA is TGTGCCAGCAGCTCAGTCGCGGATGGCGTCTCGTCACCCCTCCACTTT.

In its sample, this clone was seen many times. This chain links TRBV2 with TRBJ2-4; D is possibly TRBD1 (6 bases). The CDR3 covers 10 residues. V was trimmed by 7 bases and J by 13 bases, leaving 11 bases between them. Germline CDR1 SNHLY, CDR2 FYNNEI. The CDR3, as DNA: TGTGCCAGCAATCAGGGGATACAGTACTTC. Amino acids: CASNQGIQYF.

The chain combines TRBV12-3 or TRBV12-4 with TRBJ1-1; D is ambiguous. The germline V and J ends were trimmed by 6 bases and 4 bases, with 12 bases remaining between them. The CDR3 runs 13 residues. CDR3 in amino acids: CASRTEGSTEAFF. In nucleotides, the CDR3 is TGTGCCAGCAGAACGGAAGGGAGCACTGAAGCTTTCTTT.

The chain joins TRBV19 to TRBJ2-3, with 8 bases fitting TRBD2. The CDR3 runs to 21 residues. Germline CDR1 and CDR2: LNHDA and SQIVND (reference sequence). The J segment lost 0 bases and the V segment lost 5 bases, leaving 22 bases of the junction unmatched. In nucleotides, the CDR3 is TGTGCCAGTAGTCTTCGATCCCGTAGCGGGGTACAACGATTAAGCACAGATACGCAGTATTTT. It translates to CASSLRSRSGVQRLSTDTQYF. The full variable domain, its missing parts supplied by reference TRBV19 and TRBJ2-3, is DGGITQSPKYLFRKEGQNVTLSCEQNLNHDAMYWYRQDPGQGLRLIYYSQIVNDFQKGDIAEGYSVSREKKESFPLTVTSAQKNPTAFYLCASSLRSRSGVQRLSTDTQYFGPGTRLTVL.

Concerning this clone: Other DNA sequences in this specimen translate into the identical CDR3. This sequence joins TRBV5-1 and TRBJ1-6; TRBD1 is a possible D gene (6 bases). Germline-derived CDR1 and CDR2 are SGHRS and YFSETQ. The CDR3 covers 12 residues. Trimming removed 0 bases at V and 13 bases at J, with 8 bases between. The DNA for the CDR3 is TGCGCCAGCAGCTTGGAGCAGGGGCCCCTCCACTTT. It codes for CASSLEQGPLHF.

The CDR3 loop is CASSSFTASGNTIYF. The CDR3 DNA follows: TGTGCCAGCAGTTCTTTCACAGCCTCTGGAAACACCATATATTTT. This rearrangement joins TRBV27 to TRBJ1-3; D uncertain. CDR1 MNHEY and CDR2 SMNVEV come from the germline V gene (reference sequence). Trimming pared 4 bases from V and 0 bases from J, leaving 10 bases between. There are 15 residues in the CDR3.

The chain is built from TRBV28 and TRBJ2-3; 9 nucleotides agree with TRBD1. The V gene's germline CDR1 is MDHEN and CDR2 SYDVKM. There are 20 residues in the CDR3. Trimming at V came to 5 bases and at J to 2 bases, leaving 20 bases not matched to a gene. The CDR3 reads CASSANRDRVAGPDTDTQYF. The DNA for the CDR3 is TGTGCCAGCAGTGCCAACCGGGACAGGGTCGCCGGGCCGGACACAGATACGCAGTATTTT. The whole variable domain, filled in from reference TRBV28 and TRBJ2-3, reads DVKVTQSSRYLVKRTGEKVFLECVQDMDHENMFWYRQDPGLGLRLIYFSYDVKMKEKGDIPEGYSVSREKKERFSLILESASTNQTSMYLCASSANRDRVAGPDTDTQYFGPGTRLTVL.

The CDR3 here is CASTAGQNNSPLHF. DNA of the CDR3: TGTGCCAGCACCGCGGGACAGAATAATTCACCCCTCCACTTT. The chain recombines TRBV6-5 with TRBJ1-6; TRBD1 matches 7 bases. Germline CDR1 and CDR2: MNHEY and SVGAGI. The ends lost 7 bases at V and 5 bases at J; junction bases unmatched: 5. The CDR3 consists of 14 residues.

The J gene is TRBJ2-3, the V gene TRBV27; TRBD2 is a possible D gene (7 bases). V dropped 3 bases and J dropped 3 bases, with 13 bases sitting between them. CDR3 length: 15 residues. Germline V CDR1 and CDR2: MNHEY, SMNVEV (reference sequence). The CDR3 here is CASSLRGPNTDTQYF. Written as DNA, the CDR3 is TGTGCCAGCAGTTTGCGGGGGCCCAATACAGATACGCAGTATTTT.

The chain is built from TRBV28 and TRBJ2-6; D is undetermined. V lost 10 bases to trimming and J lost 0 bases, with 4 bases between them. This CDR3 has 12 amino acids. Germline CDR1 is MDHEN and CDR2 is SYDVKM. The CDR3 coding sequence is TGTGCCACCAACTCTGGGGCCAACGTCCTGACTTTC. As protein: CATNSGANVLTF.

This rearrangement joins TRBV5-1 to TRBJ1-5; a possible D gene is TRBD1 (5 bases). Trimming removed 3 bases at V and 2 bases at J, with 12 bases between. The CDR3 extends over 15 amino acids. Germline V gene lookup returns CDR1 SGHRS and CDR2 YFSETQ. CDR3 protein: CASSWTGGGNQPQHF. Written as DNA, the CDR3 is TGCGCCAGCAGCTGGACGGGGGGTGGCAATCAGCCCCAGCATTTT.